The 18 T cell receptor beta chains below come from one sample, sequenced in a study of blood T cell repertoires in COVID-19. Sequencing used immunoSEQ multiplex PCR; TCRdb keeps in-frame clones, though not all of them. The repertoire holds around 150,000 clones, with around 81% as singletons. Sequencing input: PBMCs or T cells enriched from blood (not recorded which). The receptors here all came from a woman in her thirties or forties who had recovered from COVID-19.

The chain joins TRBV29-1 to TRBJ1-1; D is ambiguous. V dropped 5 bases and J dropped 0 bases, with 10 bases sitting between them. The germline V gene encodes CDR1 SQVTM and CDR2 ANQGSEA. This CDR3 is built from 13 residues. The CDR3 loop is CSVRARMNTEAFF. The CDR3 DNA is TGCAGCGTTCGAGCTAGGATGAACACTGAAGCTTTCTTT. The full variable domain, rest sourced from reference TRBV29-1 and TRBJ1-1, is SAVISQKPSRDICQRGTSLTIQCQVDSQVTMMFWYRQQPGQSLTLIATANQGSEATYESGFVIDKFPISRPNLTFSTLTVSNMSPEDSSIYLCSVRARMNTEAFFGQGTRLTVV.

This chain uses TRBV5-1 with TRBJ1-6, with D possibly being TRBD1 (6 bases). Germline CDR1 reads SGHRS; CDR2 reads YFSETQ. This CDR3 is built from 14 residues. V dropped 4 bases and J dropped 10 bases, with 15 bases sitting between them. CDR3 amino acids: CASSLDSTGSPLHF. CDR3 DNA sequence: TGCGCCAGCAGCCTGGACAGTACAGGGTCACCCCTCCACTTT. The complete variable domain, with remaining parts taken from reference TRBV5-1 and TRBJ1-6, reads KAGVTQTPRYLIKTRGQQVTLSCSPISGHRSVSWYQQTPGQGLQFLFEYFSETQRNKGNFPGRFSGRQFSNSRSEMNVSTLELGDSALYLCASSLDSTGSPLHFGNGTRLTVT.

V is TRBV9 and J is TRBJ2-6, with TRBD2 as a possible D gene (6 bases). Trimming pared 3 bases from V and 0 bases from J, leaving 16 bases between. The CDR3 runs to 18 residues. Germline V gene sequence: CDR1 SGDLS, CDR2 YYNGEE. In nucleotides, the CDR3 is TGTGCCAGCAGCGCCTCCGGGACTGCGAGCTCTGGGGCCAACGTCCTGACTTTC. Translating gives CASSASGTASSGANVLTF.

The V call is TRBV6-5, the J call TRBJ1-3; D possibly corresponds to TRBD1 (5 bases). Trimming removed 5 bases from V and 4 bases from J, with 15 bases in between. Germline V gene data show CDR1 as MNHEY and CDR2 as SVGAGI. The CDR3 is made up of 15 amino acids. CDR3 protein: CASSTIGGLGNTIYF. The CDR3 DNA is TGTGCCAGCAGTACAATTGGGGGGTTGGGAAACACCATATATTTT.

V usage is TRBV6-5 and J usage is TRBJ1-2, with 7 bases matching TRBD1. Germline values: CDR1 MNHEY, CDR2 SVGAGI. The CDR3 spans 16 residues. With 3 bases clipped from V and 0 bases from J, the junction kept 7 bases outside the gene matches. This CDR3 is CASSYWDSQANYGYTF. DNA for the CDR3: TGTGCCAGCAGTTATTGGGACAGCCAAGCTAACTATGGCTACACCTTC.

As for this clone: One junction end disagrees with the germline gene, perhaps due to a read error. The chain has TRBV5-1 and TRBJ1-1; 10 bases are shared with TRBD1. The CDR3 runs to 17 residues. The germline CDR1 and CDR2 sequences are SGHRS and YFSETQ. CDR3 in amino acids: CASSLAGQGRIETEAFF. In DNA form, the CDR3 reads TGCGCCAGCAGCTTGGCGGGACAGGGGAGGATAGAGACTGAAGCTTTCTTC.

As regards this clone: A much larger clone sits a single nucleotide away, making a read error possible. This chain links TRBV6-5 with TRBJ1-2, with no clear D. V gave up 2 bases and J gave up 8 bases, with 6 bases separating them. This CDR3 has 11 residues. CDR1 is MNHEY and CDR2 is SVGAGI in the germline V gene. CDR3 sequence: CASSYDGGYTF. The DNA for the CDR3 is TGTGCCAGCAGTTACGACGGGGGCTACACCTTC.

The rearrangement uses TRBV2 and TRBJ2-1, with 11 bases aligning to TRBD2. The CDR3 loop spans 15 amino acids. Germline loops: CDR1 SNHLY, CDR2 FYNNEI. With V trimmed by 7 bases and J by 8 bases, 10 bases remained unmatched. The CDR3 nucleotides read TGTGCCAGCACCCGCTCTAGCGGGAGGCGAGATGAGCAGTTCTTC. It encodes CASTRSSGRRDEQFF.

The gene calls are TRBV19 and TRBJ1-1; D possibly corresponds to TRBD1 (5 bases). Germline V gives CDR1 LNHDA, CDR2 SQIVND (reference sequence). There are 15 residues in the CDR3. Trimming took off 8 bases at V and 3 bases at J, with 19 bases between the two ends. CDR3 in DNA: TGTGCCAGTCGCCCCCAGAAGGGGATCCACACTGAAGCTTTCTTT. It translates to CASRPQKGIHTEAFF.

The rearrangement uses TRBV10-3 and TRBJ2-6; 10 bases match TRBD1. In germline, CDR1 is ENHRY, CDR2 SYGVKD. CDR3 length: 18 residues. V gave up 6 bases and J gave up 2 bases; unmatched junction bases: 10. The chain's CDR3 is CAIRAGTGVETGANVLTF. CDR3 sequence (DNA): TGTGCCATCAGAGCCGGGACAGGGGTCGAAACTGGGGCCAACGTCCTGACTTTC.

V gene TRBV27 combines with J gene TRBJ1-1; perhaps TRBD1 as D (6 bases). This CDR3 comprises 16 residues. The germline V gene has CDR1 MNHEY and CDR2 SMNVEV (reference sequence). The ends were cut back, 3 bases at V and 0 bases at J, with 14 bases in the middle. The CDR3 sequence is CASSFGGAGMNTEAFF. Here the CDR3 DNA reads TGTGCCAGCAGTTTTGGGGGGGCCGGGATGAACACTGAAGCTTTCTTT.

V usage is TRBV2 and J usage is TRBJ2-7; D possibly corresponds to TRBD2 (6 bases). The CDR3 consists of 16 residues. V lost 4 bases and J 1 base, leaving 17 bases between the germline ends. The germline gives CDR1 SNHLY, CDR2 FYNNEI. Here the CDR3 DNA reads TGTGCCAGCAGTGGATGGGACTTGAGGCGTTCCTACGAGCAGTACTTC. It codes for CASSGWDLRRSYEQYF.

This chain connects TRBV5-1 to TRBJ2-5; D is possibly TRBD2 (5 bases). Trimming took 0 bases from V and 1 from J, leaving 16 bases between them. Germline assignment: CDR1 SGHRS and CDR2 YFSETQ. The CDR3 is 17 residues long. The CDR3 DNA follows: TGCGCCAGCAGCTTGGCCGCTCCCCCGAGGGTCCAAGAGACCCAGTACTTC. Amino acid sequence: CASSLAAPPRVQETQYF.

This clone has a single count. CDR3 in amino acids: CASTNLQEGQETQYF. The CDR3 bases are TGTGCCAGCACCAACTTACAGGAAGGGCAAGAGACCCAGTACTTC. The chain couples TRBV3-1 (or the pseudogene TRBV3-2) to TRBJ2-5; a weak D match, TRBD1 (5 bases). V lost 7 bases to trimming and J lost 2 bases, with 17 bases between them. Germline V gene data show CDR1 as LGHDT and CDR2 as YNNKEL (reference sequence). CDR3 length equals 15 residues.

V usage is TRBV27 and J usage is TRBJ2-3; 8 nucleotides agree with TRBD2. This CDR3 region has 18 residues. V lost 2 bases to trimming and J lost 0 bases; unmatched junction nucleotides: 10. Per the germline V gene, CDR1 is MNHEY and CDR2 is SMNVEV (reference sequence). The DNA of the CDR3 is TGTGCCAGCAGTTTAAGGACTAGCCCTACCTCTAGCACAGATACGCAGTATTTT. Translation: CASSLRTSPTSSTDTQYF.

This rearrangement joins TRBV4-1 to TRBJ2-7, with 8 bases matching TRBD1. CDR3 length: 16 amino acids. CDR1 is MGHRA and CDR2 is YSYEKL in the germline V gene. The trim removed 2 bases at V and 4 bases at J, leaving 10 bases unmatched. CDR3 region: CASSQNPGQGTYEQYF. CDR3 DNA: TGCGCCAGCAGCCAAAACCCCGGACAGGGTACGTACGAGCAGTACTTC.

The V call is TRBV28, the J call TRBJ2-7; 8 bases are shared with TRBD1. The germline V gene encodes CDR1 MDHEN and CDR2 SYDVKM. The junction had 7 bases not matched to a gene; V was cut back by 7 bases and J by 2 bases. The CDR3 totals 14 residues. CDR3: CASNGQGRTYEQYF. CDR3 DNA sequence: TGTGCCAGCAACGGACAGGGAAGAACCTACGAGCAGTACTTC.

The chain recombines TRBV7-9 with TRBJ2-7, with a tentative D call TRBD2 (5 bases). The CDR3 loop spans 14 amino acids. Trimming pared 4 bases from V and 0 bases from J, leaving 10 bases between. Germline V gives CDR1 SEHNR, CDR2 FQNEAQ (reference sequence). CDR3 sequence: CASSSSGISYEQYF. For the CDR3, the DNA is TGTGCCAGCAGCTCCTCCGGGATCTCCTACGAGCAGTACTTC.